This section outlines one T cell receptor beta chain sequence together with its context. Its antigen remains unidentified. The CDR3 has 16 amino acids. The V segment lost 1 base and the J segment 5 bases; nucleotides outside the gene matches: 4. The germline V gene encodes CDR1 SGHAT and CDR2 FQDESV (reference sequence). The data derive from a study of T cells in localized non-small cell lung cancer. Here immunoSEQ multiplex PCR was the method, and the copy in TCRdb shows in-frame clones only, minus some. The sample lists 65,000 or so clones, approximately 80% seen once, with 4.7% in the top ten. Findings and limits, study-wide: Analysis by sequencing included only one tumor region, so heterogeneity remains possible. Those with higher blood T cell density had longer overall survival. The study found T cell clonality highest in uninvolved adjacent lung, above tumor.

The chain links TRBV11-1 to TRBJ2-3, with 12 bases that match TRBD1. The source of this sequence is a man between 40 and 70 years old with stage II lung adenocarcinoma. Source: PBMCs, taken before any cancer treatment. The DNA of the CDR3 is TGTGCCAGCAGCTTAGGGGACAGGGGGCTTGGAGATACGCAGTATTTT. This sequence encodes CASSLGDRGLGDTQYF.